This T cell receptor beta chain was sequenced in a study of T cell changes during pregnancy in multiple sclerosis. V lost 4 bases and J lost 1, with 7 bases in between. CDR1 is MNHEY, CDR2 SVGAGI, per germline. The CDR3 is made up of 13 amino acids. Produced via immunoSEQ multiplex PCR; TCRdb's table is partial and in-frame only. The sample holds tens of thousands of clones, 85% to 95% seen once. The sequence came from a female donor in good health, enrolled as a control in a pregnancy study. This chain joins TRBV6-5 and TRBJ1-1; D is unclear. This sample comprised peripheral blood, obtained in the third trimester of pregnancy. CDR3: CASSSKTNTEAFF. The CDR3 region has the DNA TGTGCCAGCAGTTCTAAAACGAACACTGAAGCTTTCTTT.